The clone carrying this TCR beta chain was counted between two and nine times. Its cognate antigen is unknown. The data stem from a study of T-cell memory formation after mild COVID-19. Overall study findings and caveats: Shrinking CD4+ clones resided mostly in CM and EM, and CD8+ ones in EMRA.

MiXCR was run by TCRdb on the 5' RACE reads, yielding one entry per CDR3 protein. The sample gives under 700,000 distinct CDR3 sequences, 20% of which show up once; roughly an eighth is in the top ten. This CDR3 comprises 15 residues. The ends lost 6 bases at V and 5 bases at J; junction bases unmatched: 8. The germline CDR1 and CDR2 sequences are SNHLY and FYNNEI. The source is an adult woman who had mild COVID-19 (a few samples of this study predate the infection). Cell type and time point are not known. Material: PBMCs or a T cell subset sorted from them (not recorded which). The chain recombines TRBV2 with TRBJ2-2; 8 nucleotides align to TRBD2. The CDR3 DNA reads as TGTGCCAGCAGGGCGGGGGGCCGTACAACCGGGGAGCTGTTTTTT. As protein: CASRAGGRTTGELFF.